This T cell receptor (beta chain) stems from a study of siplizumab effects on memory and regulatory T cells. This CDR3 is built from 16 residues. V lost 4 bases to trimming and J lost 5 bases; unmatched junction nucleotides: 10. Germline values: CDR1 KGHSH, CDR2 LQKENI. Per sample, 85,000 to 100,000 TCR templates underwent assay. Assay: immunoSEQ multiplex PCR; the TCRdb copy retains only in-frame clones and omits some. The sample yields about 50,000 clones, around 98% seen once. Sequenced sample: naive CD8+ T cells sorted from blood. V gene TRBV18 combines with J gene TRBJ2-1; 8 bases match TRBD1. The sequence came from a human donor in good health. The CDR3 nucleotides are TGTGCCAGCTCACGAGCTGGGGGGACAGGAGACAATGAGCAGTTCTTC. Protein sequence: CASSRAGGTGDNEQFF.